The 10 T cell receptor beta chains below all came from one sample that was sequenced in a study of T cells in Graves' hyperthyroidism and ophthalmopathy. RNA transcripts yielded amplified TCR beta CDR3 regions. Primed by the HTBI set, a first-round RT-PCR was run on the TCR CDR3. TCRdb ran MiXCR on the multiplex PCR reads and lists one entry per CDR3 protein. Among 600,000 to 650,000 distinct CDR3 sequences listed, around 20% were seen once. Sequencing input: blood. These receptors were obtained from a man aged 30 to 45 with Graves' ophthalmopathy.

This clonotype was counted a few times. The chain combines TRBV5-6 with TRBJ2-1; TRBD2 matches at 9 bases. V lost 4 bases and J lost 3; bases outside the gene matches: 5. Germline V lookup: CDR1 SGHDT, CDR2 YYEEEE. The CDR3 consists of 15 residues. The CDR3 loop reads CASSQGLALYNEQFF. The CDR3 nucleotides are TGTGCCAGCAGCCAAGGACTAGCGCTCTACAATGAGCAGTTCTTC.

The rearrangement links TRBV19 to TRBJ2-5; 7 nucleotides match TRBD1. V lost 6 bases and J lost 5; bases outside the gene matches: 6. Germline CDR1 LNHDA, CDR2 SQIVND (reference sequence). This CDR3 spans 13 amino acids. The CDR3 loop is CASSPDRTETQYF. DNA of the CDR3: TGTGCCAGTAGCCCGGACAGGACGGAGACCCAGTACTTC. The entire variable domain, with the rest obtained from reference TRBV19 and TRBJ2-5, is as follows: DGGITQSPKYLFRKEGQNVTLSCEQNLNHDAMYWYRQDPGQGLRLIYYSQIVNDFQKGDIAEGYSVSREKKESFPLTVTSAQKNPTAFYLCASSPDRTETQYFGPGTRLLVL.

This clonotype appeared many times. The chain uses TRBV28 and TRBJ2-7, with a tentative D call TRBD1 (5 bases). Trimming removed 5 bases at V and 4 bases at J, with 24 bases between. This CDR3 contains 17 residues. Germline CDR1 and CDR2: MDHEN and SYDVKM. The CDR3 DNA follows: TGTGCCAGCAGTCCAGGACAAGCCAGAGAGATGCTTTACGAGCAGTACTTC. As protein: CASSPGQAREMLYEQYF.

This clonotype was seen more than once but under ten times. The genes are TRBV6-1 and TRBJ1-2; 10 bases are a match to TRBD1. This CDR3 is 13 amino acids long. The germline V gene encodes CDR1 MNHNS and CDR2 SASEGT. V lost 10 bases to trimming and J lost 4 bases; unmatched junction nucleotides: 6. The CDR3 nucleotides are TGTGCCATAAGACAGGGGGCTACCTATGGCTACACCTTC. As protein: CAIRQGATYGYTF.

This clonotype showed up just a few times. This chain joins TRBV6-1 and TRBJ2-7; D may be TRBD1 (5 bases). CDR3 length: 14 residues. Per germline, CDR1 MNHNS and CDR2 SASEGT. Between the trimmed V and J ends, which lost 8 bases and 2 bases, there was a span of 16 bases. Written as DNA, the CDR3 is TGTGCCAGCGAACCCCGACAGACAGCCTACGAGCAGTACTTC. Its translation is CASEPRQTAYEQYF.

This clonotype was seen a few times. The chain is built from TRBV4-2 and TRBJ2-7; 7 nucleotides line up with TRBD1. Germline CDR1 is LGHNA and CDR2 is YNFKEQ. The CDR3 consists of 15 residues. J lost 7 bases, V lost 3 bases, and 12 bases had no gene match. In nucleotides, the CDR3 is TGTGCCAGCAGCCATCCAGACAGGGCTCTCGGGGAGCAGTACTTC. It encodes CASSHPDRALGEQYF.

The rearrangement joins TRBV7-9 to TRBJ2-1, with D perhaps TRBD2 (6 bases). The CDR3 totals 18 residues. V gave up 1 base and J gave up 0 bases, with 16 bases separating them. Germline CDR1 reads SEHNR; CDR2 reads FQNEAQ (reference sequence). The CDR3: CASSLGGTPQSSYNEQFF. The CDR3 DNA follows: TGTGCCAGCAGCTTAGGGGGGACTCCACAGAGCTCCTACAATGAGCAGTTCTTC.

This clonotype came up a few times. This chain uses TRBV11-2 with TRBJ2-1; weak D call: TRBD1 (5 bases). V was trimmed by 5 bases and J by 1 base, leaving 24 bases between them. Germline V lookup: CDR1 SGHAT, CDR2 FQNNGV. This CDR3 has 19 residues. CDR3 protein: CASSPYRRFKGKSYNEQFF. DNA for the CDR3: TGTGCCAGCAGCCCTTACCGCAGATTTAAGGGGAAGTCCTACAATGAGCAGTTCTTC.

This clonotype was observed many times. The chain links TRBV2 to TRBJ1-3; the D gene is possibly TRBD1 (5 bases). Germline V gene data show CDR1 as SNHLY and CDR2 as FYNNEI. V lost 5 bases to trimming and J lost 2 bases, with 16 bases between them. The CDR3 runs to 16 residues. Here the CDR3 reads CASSRDGTPTGNTIYF. Here the CDR3 DNA reads TGTGCCAGCAGTCGGGACGGAACGCCGACTGGAAACACCATATATTTT.

V is TRBV9 and J is TRBJ1-2, with 8 bases matching TRBD1. The CDR3 length is 12 residues. Germline assignment: CDR1 SGDLS and CDR2 YYNGEE. Losses at the gene ends were 7 bases for V and 6 bases for J; bases not matched to a gene: 5. CDR3: CASRDRGNGYTF. The CDR3 bases are TGTGCCAGCCGTGACAGGGGTAATGGCTACACCTTC.